This entry concerns a single T cell receptor (beta chain). Original processing methods: Amplification from reference gene primers served as the basis for estimated nucleated cell counts. Some clones are missing from TCRdb's copy, which holds only in-frame ones; the method was immunoSEQ multiplex PCR. D and trimming were read from the DNA, whereas the V and J calls and clone size are those reported in that table. Among a few hundred thousand clones listed, around 87% were seen once. This sample is drawn from a study of blood T cell repertoires in COVID-19. The wider study: Acute-phase and convalescent COVID-19 samples originated in the United States, Italy and Spain.

Germline CDR1 and CDR2: LNHDA and SQIVND (reference sequence). V shed 5 bases, J shed 6 bases, and the junction held 7 bases outside the gene matches. The CDR3 is made up of 16 amino acids. The sequence derives from a man aged 55 to 70 with acute or convalescent COVID-19. The sample taken for sequencing was peripheral blood. The chain combines TRBV19 with TRBJ1-6; TRBD1 matches 10 bases. The CDR3 coding sequence is TGTGCCAGTAGTTTGGGACAGGGGCCCTCTAATTCACCCCTCCACTTT. It translates to CASSLGQGPSNSPLHF.